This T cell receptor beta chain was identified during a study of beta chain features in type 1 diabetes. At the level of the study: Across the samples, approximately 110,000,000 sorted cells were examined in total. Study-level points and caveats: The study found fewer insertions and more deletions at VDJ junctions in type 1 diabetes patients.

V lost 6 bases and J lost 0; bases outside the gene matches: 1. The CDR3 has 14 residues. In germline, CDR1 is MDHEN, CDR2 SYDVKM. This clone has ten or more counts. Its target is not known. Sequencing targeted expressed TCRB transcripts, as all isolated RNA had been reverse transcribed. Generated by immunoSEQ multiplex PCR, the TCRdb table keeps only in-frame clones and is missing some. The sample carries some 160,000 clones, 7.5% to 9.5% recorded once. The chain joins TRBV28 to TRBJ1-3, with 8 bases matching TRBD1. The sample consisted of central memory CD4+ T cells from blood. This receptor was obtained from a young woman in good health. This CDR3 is CASSTGGSGNTIYF. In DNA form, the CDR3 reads TGTGCCAGCAGCACAGGGGGCTCTGGAAACACCATATATTTT. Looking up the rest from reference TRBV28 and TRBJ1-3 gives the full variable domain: DVKVTQSSRYLVKRTGEKVFLECVQDMDHENMFWYRQDPGLGLRLIYFSYDVKMKEKGDIPEGYSVSREKKERFSLILESASTNQTSMYLCASSTGGSGNTIYFGEGSWLTVV.